This paragraph reports one T cell receptor (beta chain). The antigen is not known. These data originate in a study of identical twins. Study-wide results and limits: Instead of following the same donors, the conclusions were based on cross-sectional statistical analysis.

CDR3 length: 13 amino acids. The germline V and J ends were trimmed by 8 bases and 7 bases, with 17 bases remaining between them. The V gene's germline CDR1 is LGHDT and CDR2 YNNKEL (reference sequence). A universal primer binding site was introduced by template switching. The final cDNA contained unique molecular identifiers. TCRdb re-called the 5' RACE reads through MiXCR, storing one row per CDR3 protein. The sample contains around 280,000 distinct CDR3 sequences, around 8.8% of which appear only once. This sample also appeared in a second study, on yellow fever vaccine responses in identical twins.

Material: memory (CD45RO+) T cells sorted from blood. The genes are TRBV3-1 and TRBJ2-5; TRBD2 might be the D (6 bases). This sequence was found in a woman between 18 and 29 years old in good health. The CDR3 DNA follows: TGTGCCAGCTCCGGCCGGGACTCAGCGACCCAGTACTTC. It yields the protein CASSGRDSATQYF.